The T cell receptor beta chain described here comes from a study of T cell changes during pregnancy in multiple sclerosis. The germline gives CDR1 SGHRS, CDR2 YFSETQ. The ends were cut back, 0 bases at V and 5 bases at J, with 14 bases in the middle. This CDR3 comprises 15 residues. Repertoires were generated with immunoSEQ multiplex PCR, while TCRdb's copy carries only in-frame clones and drops some. Of roughly 62,000 clones in the sample, roughly nine tenths were seen once. The chain combines TRBV5-1 with TRBJ2-5; possible D gene TRBD2, 6 bases. The source was peripheral blood, collected in the first trimester of pregnancy. The TCR originated in a female donor with multiple sclerosis, enrolled in a pregnancy study. CDR3: CASSLGQRRGETQYF. The CDR3 DNA follows: TGCGCCAGCAGCTTGGGTCAACGGAGGGGCGAGACCCAGTACTTC.